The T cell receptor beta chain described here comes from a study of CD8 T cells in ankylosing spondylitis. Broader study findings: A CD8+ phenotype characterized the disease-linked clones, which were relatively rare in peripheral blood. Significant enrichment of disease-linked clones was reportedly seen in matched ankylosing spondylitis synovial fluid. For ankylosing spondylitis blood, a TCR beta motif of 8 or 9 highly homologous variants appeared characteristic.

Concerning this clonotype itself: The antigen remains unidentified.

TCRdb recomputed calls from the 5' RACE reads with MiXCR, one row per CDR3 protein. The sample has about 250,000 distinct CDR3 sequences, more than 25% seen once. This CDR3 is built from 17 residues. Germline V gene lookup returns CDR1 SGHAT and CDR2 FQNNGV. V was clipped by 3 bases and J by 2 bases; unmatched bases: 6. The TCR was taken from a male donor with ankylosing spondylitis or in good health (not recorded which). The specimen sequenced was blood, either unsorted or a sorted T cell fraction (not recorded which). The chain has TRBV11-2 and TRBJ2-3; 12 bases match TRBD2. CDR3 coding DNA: TGTGCCAGCAGCTTCAGACTAGCGGGGGCATCCACAGATACGCAGTATTTT. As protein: CASSFRLAGASTDTQYF.